This TCR beta chain is from a study of T cells in Graves' hyperthyroidism and ophthalmopathy. Overall study findings and caveats: Ophthalmopathy onset followed model prediction by a median around six months.

RNA transcripts were the template for amplifying TCR beta CDR3 regions. A set of HTBI primers served as the primers for a first-round RT-PCR of the TCR CDR3. Via MiXCR, TCRdb re-called the multiplex PCR reads, giving one row per CDR3 protein. The table includes about 580,000 distinct CDR3 sequences, approximately 13% detected once. Unmatched junction bases numbered 6, after V lost 5 bases and J lost 2 bases. There are 16 residues in the CDR3. The V gene's germline CDR1 is SGHTA and CDR2 FQGNSA. Fresh peripheral blood, about 10 ml of it, supplied the PBMCs. This clonotype was seen more than once but under ten times. Its target is unknown.

Input material: blood. This TCR came from a woman aged 25-40 years with Graves' hyperthyroidism that later progressed to Graves' ophthalmopathy. This chain connects TRBV7-2 to TRBJ1-5; 10 bases align to TRBD1. This CDR3 reads CASSDRDRGGNQPQHF. The CDR3 region has the DNA TGTGCCAGCAGCGACCGGGACAGGGGCGGCAATCAGCCCCAGCATTTT. The variable domain in full, with the rest retrieved from reference TRBV7-2 and TRBJ1-5, is GAGVSQSPSNKVTEKGKDVELRCDPISGHTALYWYRQSLGQGLEFLIYFQGNSAPDKSGLPSDRFSAERTGGSVSTLTIQRTQQEDSAVYLCASSDRDRGGNQPQHFGDGTRLSIL.